Following are 10 T cell receptor beta chains from one sample sequenced in a study of cytomegalovirus exposure and HLA in healthy donors. Primers for the PCR totalled 60 Vbeta and 13 Jbeta. The repertoire was sequenced with immunoSEQ multiplex PCR; TCRdb's copy has only in-frame clones and lacks some. The data show 120,000 or so clones, 74% seen once. The source material was PBMCs. These receptor sequences come from a woman between 50 and 59 years old in good health and CMV-seropositive.

The rearrangement links TRBV7-9 to TRBJ2-5; 8 positions agree with TRBD1. Germline V CDR1 and CDR2: SEHNR, FQNEAQ (reference sequence). V was pared by 8 bases and J by 4 bases, with 9 bases of the junction left unmatched. The CDR3 runs to 14 residues. The CDR3 DNA sequence: TGTGCCAGCCAGACAGGGGTCGGAGGAGAGACCCAGTACTTC. Its protein is CASQTGVGGETQYF.

The chain uses TRBV29-1 and TRBJ1-2; D is unresolved. V was shortened by 6 bases and J by 1 base, with 6 bases between the two germline ends. In germline, CDR1 is SQVTM, CDR2 ANQGSEA. The CDR3 spans 11 residues. The CDR3 bases are TGCAGCGTGGGGAGTAACTATGGCTACACCTTC. Residues: CSVGSNYGYTF.

The V and J genes are TRBV7-9 and TRBJ1-1; 9 bases map to TRBD1. The V gene end was trimmed by 11 bases and the J gene end by 4 bases; junction bases not matched to a gene: 5. CDR1 and CDR2 (germline): SEHNR, FQNEAQ (reference sequence). There are 12 residues in the CDR3. CDR3 sequence: CAGQGFGTEAFF. The CDR3 DNA reads as TGTGCCGGACAGGGGTTCGGCACTGAAGCTTTCTTT. Together with reference TRBV7-9 and TRBJ1-1, the CDR3 gives the full variable domain: DTGVSQNPRHKITKRGQNVTFRCDPISEHNRLYWYRQTLGQGPEFLTYFQNEAQLEKSRLLSDRFSAERPKGSFSTLEIQRTEQGDSAMYLCAGQGFGTEAFFGQGTRLTVV.

The rearrangement joins TRBV6-1 to TRBJ1-6; 9 nucleotides match TRBD1. The CDR3 length is 15 residues. V shed 6 bases and J 9 bases; nucleotides not matched to a gene: 9. The germline CDR1 and CDR2 sequences are MNHNS and SASEGT. The CDR3 bases are TGTGCCAGCAGAGGGACAGGGAAGGTAGCTTCACCCCTCCACTTT. It encodes CASRGTGKVASPLHF.

The rearrangement links TRBV10-1 to TRBJ2-7; 11 bases match TRBD1. V shed 6 bases, J shed 6 bases, and the junction held 7 bases outside the gene matches. The germline CDR1 and CDR2 sequences are WNHNN and SYGVQD (reference sequence). The CDR3 is 14 amino acids. The CDR3 spells CASSRDRGGTEQYF. In DNA form, the CDR3 reads TGCGCCAGCAGCCGGGACAGGGGGGGGACCGAGCAGTACTTC.

The V gene is TRBV19, the J gene TRBJ1-1; weak D call: TRBD1 (6 bases). CDR1 LNHDA and CDR2 SQIVND come from the germline V gene (reference sequence). CDR3 length: 18 residues. V gave up 2 bases and J gave up 2 bases, with 21 bases separating them. The CDR3 DNA is TGTGCCAGTAGTATATCTCCCGCCAGGACAGCCCAAAACACTGAAGCTTTCTTT. Protein sequence: CASSISPARTAQNTEAFF.

Comments on this clone: Lacking the conserved final phenylalanine or tryptophan, this CDR3 likely reflects a read error. The genes are TRBV4-2 and TRBJ1-2, with TRBD1 as a possible D gene (5 bases). Trimming took off 4 bases at V and 6 bases at J, with 18 bases between the two ends. Germline CDR1 is LGHNA and CDR2 is YNFKEQ. This CDR3 spans 15 amino acids. CDR3 amino acids: CASSPPRDLGNGYTL. The CDR3 nucleotides are TGTGCCAGCAGCCCCCCCAGGGATTTGGGCAATGGCTACACCCTC.

The chain carries TRBV19 and TRBJ1-5; 9 positions agree with TRBD1. Germline V gene data show CDR1 as LNHDA and CDR2 as SQIVND (reference sequence). This CDR3 spans 16 amino acids. J lost 7 bases, V lost 5 bases, and 12 bases had no gene match. The CDR3 reads CASSPPGQGFRQPQHF. The CDR3 region has the DNA TGTGCCAGTAGTCCCCCGGGACAGGGTTTTCGACAGCCCCAGCATTTT.

This chain connects TRBV2 to TRBJ2-7, with D tentatively TRBD2 (6 bases). Germline CDR1 is SNHLY and CDR2 is FYNNEI. Trimming pared 1 base from V and 6 bases from J, leaving 10 bases between. CDR3 size: 13 residues. CDR3 residues: CASSEGDWSEQYF. CDR3 bases: TGTGCCAGCAGTGAAGGGGACTGGAGCGAGCAGTACTTC.

The chain uses TRBV6-6 and TRBJ1-5, with 7 bases lining up with TRBD1. The germline V gene has CDR1 MNHNY and CDR2 SVGAGI (reference sequence). The CDR3 is made up of 16 amino acids. V was clipped by 2 bases and J by 7 bases; unmatched bases: 11. CDR3 sequence reads: CASSYLGLRDSQPQHF. The CDR3 nucleotides are TGTGCCAGCAGTTACCTAGGGCTCAGGGACAGCCAGCCCCAGCATTTT.